These 3 T cell receptor beta chains were all obtained from the same sample, sequenced in a study of control samples from healthy donors and cancer patients. Profiling relied on immunoSEQ multiplex PCR, and the TCRdb table lists in-frame clones only, not all of them. The data contain 120,000 to 150,000 clones, roughly nine tenths of them singletons. The specimen was blood. All receptors derive from a man between 18 and 35 years old in good health.

This clone appeared a single time. The chain links TRBV19 to TRBJ1-2; TRBD1 aligns across 8 bases. The CDR3 covers 14 residues. The trim removed 9 bases at V and 4 bases at J, leaving 10 bases unmatched. Germline values: CDR1 LNHDA, CDR2 SQIVND (reference sequence). The chain's CDR3 is CASRGQGYGYGYTF. DNA for the CDR3: TGTGCCAGCAGAGGACAGGGTTATGGCTATGGCTACACCTTC.

The rearrangement uses TRBV7-2 and TRBJ1-5; TRBD1 is a possible D gene (6 bases). CDR3 length: 15 amino acids. V shed 5 bases and J shed 4 bases, with 15 bases lying between them. Germline values: CDR1 SGHTA, CDR2 FQGNSA. CDR3 amino acids: CASSASGTTNQPQHF. DNA for the CDR3: TGTGCCAGCAGCGCTTCCGGGACAACAAATCAGCCCCAGCATTTT.

This sequence joins TRBV10-3 and TRBJ1-2; TRBD1 matches 8 bases. The germline V gene encodes CDR1 ENHRY and CDR2 SYGVKD. There are 16 residues in the CDR3. J was trimmed by 4 bases and V by 6 bases; bases with no gene match: 13. CDR3 amino acids: CAIREGTGEGGYGYTF. For the CDR3, the DNA is TGTGCCATCAGGGAAGGGACAGGCGAAGGTGGCTATGGCTACACCTTC.